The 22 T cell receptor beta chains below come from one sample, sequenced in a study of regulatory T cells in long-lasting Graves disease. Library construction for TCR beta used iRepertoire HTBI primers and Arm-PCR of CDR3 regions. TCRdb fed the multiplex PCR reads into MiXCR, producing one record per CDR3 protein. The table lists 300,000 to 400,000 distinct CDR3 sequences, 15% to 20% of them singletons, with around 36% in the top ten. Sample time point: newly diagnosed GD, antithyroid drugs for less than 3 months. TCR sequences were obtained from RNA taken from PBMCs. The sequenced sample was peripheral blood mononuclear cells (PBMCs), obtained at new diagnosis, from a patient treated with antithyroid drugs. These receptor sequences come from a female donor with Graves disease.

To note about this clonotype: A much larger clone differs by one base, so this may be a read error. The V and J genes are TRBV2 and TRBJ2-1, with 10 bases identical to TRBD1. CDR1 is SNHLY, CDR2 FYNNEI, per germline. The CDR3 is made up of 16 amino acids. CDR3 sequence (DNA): TGTGCCAGCAGGCCTCTTTCGGGACAGGGGTACAGTGAGCAGTTCTTC. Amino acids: CASRPLSGQGYSEQFF.

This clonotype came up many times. The CDR3 region is CASSLGGGAGGNFDNEQFF. Written as DNA, the CDR3 is TGTGCCAGCAGCTTAGGGGGAGGTGCGGGAGGTAATTTCGACAATGAGCAGTTCTTC. The chain uses TRBV13 and TRBJ2-1; 8 bases are a match to TRBD2. J gave up 5 bases and V 0 bases, and 15 bases lay outside the gene matches. This CDR3 contains 19 residues. CDR1 is PRHDT and CDR2 is FYEKMQ in the germline V gene (reference sequence).

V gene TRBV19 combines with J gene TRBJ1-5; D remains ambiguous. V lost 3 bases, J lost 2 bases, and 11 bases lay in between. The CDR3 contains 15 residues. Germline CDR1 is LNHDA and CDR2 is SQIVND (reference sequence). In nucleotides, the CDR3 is TGTGCCAGTAGTATTTCGGCAGGAGGCAATCAGCCCCAGCATTTT. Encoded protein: CASSISAGGNQPQHF.

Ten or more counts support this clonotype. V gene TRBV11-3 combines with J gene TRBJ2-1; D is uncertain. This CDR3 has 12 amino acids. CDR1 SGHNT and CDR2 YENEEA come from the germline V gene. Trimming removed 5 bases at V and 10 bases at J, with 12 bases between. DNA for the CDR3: TGTGCCAGCAGCCCTCGGAGTAGGGAGCAGTTCTTC. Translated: CASSPRSREQFF.

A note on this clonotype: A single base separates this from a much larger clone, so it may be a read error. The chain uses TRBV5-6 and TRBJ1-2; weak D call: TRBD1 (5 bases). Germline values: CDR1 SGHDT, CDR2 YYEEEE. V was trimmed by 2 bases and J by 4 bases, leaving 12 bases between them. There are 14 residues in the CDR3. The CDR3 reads CASSFTRGGYGYTF. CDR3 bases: TGTGCCAGCAGCTTCACACGGGGGGGCTATGGCTACACCTTC.

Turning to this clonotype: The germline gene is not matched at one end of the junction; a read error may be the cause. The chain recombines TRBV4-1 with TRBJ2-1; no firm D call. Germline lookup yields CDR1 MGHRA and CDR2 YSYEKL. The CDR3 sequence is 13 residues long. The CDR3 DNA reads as TGTGCCAGCAGCCAAGGGCAAATGGGTGAGCAGTTCTTC. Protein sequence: CASSQGQMGEQFF.

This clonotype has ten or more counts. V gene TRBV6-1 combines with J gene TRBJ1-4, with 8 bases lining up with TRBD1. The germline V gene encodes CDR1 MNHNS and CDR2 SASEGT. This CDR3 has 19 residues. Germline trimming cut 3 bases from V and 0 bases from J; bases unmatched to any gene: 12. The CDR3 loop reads CASSDWTGTLVATNEKLFF. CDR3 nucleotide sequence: TGTGCCAGCAGTGACTGGACAGGGACTCTCGTTGCAACTAATGAAAAACTGTTTTTT.

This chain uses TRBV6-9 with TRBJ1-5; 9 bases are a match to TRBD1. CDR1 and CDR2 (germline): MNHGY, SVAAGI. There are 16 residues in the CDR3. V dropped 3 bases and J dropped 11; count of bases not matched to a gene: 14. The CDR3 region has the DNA TGTGCCAGCAGTTACTCAATGGACAGGGGCGGGTCTACCCAGCATTTT. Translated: CASSYSMDRGGSTQHF.

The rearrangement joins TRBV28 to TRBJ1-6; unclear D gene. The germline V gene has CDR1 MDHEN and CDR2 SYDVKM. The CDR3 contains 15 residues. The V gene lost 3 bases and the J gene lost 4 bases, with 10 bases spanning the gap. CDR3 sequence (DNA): TGTGCCAGCAGTTTGGCGGGAGTTTATAATTCACCCCTCCACTTT. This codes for CASSLAGVYNSPLHF.

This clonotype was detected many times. CDR3 in amino acids: CASSLFQASGALTYNEQFF. CDR3 DNA: TGTGCCAGCAGCTTATTCCAGGCTAGCGGGGCCCTCACCTACAATGAGCAGTTCTTC. The V gene is TRBV11-1, the J gene TRBJ2-1; 9 nucleotides match TRBD2. This CDR3 spans 19 amino acids. V lost 2 bases to trimming and J lost 2 bases; unmatched junction nucleotides: 13. Germline V lookup: CDR1 SGHAT, CDR2 FQDESV (reference sequence).

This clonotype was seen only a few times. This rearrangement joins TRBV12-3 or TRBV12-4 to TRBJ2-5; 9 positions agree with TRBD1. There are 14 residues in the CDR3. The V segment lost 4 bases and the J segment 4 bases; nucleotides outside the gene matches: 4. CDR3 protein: CASSSGQGIETQYF. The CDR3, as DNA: TGTGCCAGCAGTTCGGGACAGGGAATAGAGACCCAGTACTTC.

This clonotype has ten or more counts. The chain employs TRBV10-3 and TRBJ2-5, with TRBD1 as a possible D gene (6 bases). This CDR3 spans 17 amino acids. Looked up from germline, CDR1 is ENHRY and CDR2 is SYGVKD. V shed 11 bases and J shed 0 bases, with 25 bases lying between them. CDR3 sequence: CAVRGDKPPWYQETQYF. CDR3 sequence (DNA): TGTGCCGTAAGAGGGGACAAGCCACCTTGGTACCAAGAGACCCAGTACTTC.

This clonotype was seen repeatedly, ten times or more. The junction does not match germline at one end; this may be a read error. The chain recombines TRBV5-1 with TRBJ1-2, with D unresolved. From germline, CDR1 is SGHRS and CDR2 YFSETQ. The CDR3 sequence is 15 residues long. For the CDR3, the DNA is TGTGCCAGCAGCTTGGATCCGGGAGTTAACTATGGCTACACCTTC. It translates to CASSLDPGVNYGYTF.

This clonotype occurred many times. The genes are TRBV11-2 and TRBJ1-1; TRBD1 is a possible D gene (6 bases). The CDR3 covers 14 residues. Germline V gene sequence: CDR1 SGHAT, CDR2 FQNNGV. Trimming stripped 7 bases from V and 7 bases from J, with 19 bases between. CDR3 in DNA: TGTGCCAGCACCCCTCCGACGGGGGCAGTTGAAGCTTTCTTT. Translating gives CASTPPTGAVEAFF.

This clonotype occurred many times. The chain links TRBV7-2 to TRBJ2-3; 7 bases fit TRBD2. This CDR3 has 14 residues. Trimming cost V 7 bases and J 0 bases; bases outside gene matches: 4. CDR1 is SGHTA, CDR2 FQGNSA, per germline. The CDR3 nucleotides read TGTGCCAGCACCCTAGCGGTTAGCACAGATACGCAGTATTTT. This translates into CASTLAVSTDTQYF.

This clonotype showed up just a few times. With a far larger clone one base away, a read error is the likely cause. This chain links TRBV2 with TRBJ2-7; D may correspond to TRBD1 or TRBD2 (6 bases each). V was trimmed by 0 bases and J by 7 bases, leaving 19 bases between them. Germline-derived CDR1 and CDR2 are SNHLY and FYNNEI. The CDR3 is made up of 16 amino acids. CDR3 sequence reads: CASSEAGRDGGYEQYF. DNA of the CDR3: TGTGCCAGCAGTGAAGCTGGGCGGGATGGGGGCTATGAGCAGTACTTC.

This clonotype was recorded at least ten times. Here the CDR3 reads CASSYSRTGELFF. The CDR3 DNA reads TGTGCCAGCAGTTACTCCCGCACCGGGGAGCTGTTTTTT. The chain carries TRBV6-5 and TRBJ2-2; unclear D gene. The CDR3 has 13 residues. V gave up 0 bases and J gave up 4 bases, with 3 bases separating them. Germline values: CDR1 MNHEY, CDR2 SVGAGI.

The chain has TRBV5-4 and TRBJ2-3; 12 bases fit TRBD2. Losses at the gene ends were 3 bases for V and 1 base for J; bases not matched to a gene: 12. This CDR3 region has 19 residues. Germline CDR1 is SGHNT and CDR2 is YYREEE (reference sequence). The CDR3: CASSSLAGGPLAGTDTQYF. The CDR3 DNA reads TGTGCCAGCAGCTCCCTAGCGGGAGGGCCGCTTGCTGGCACAGATACGCAGTATTTT.

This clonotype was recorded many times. The CDR3 region has the DNA TGTGCCAGCAGCCCGAGCGGGGGTGGGCTAAGAACCGGGGAGCTGTTTTTT. It codes for CASSPSGGGLRTGELFF. The V and J genes are TRBV7-3 and TRBJ2-2, with 8 bases matching TRBD2. In germline, CDR1 is SGHTA, CDR2 FQGTGA. V lost 5 bases, J lost 5 bases, and 13 bases stayed unmatched. The CDR3 has 17 residues.

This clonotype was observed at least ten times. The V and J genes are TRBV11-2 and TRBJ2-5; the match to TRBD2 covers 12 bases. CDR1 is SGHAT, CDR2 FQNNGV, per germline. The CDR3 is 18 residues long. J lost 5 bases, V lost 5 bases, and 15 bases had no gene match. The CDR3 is CASSPRFRLAGVKETQYF. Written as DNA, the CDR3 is TGTGCCAGCAGCCCCCGCTTCAGACTAGCGGGAGTCAAGGAGACCCAGTACTTC.

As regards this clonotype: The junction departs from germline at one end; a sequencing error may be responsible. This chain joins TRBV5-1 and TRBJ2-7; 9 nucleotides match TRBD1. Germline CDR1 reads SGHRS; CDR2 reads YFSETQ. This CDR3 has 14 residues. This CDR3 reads CVSSLSQGANEQYF. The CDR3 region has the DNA TGCGTCAGCAGCTTGTCACAGGGGGCCAACGAGCAGTACTTC.

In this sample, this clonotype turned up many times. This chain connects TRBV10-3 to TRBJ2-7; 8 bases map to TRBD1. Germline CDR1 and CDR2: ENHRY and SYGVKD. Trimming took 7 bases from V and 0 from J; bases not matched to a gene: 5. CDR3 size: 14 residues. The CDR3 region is CAIMGGQDSYEQYF. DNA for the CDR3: TGTGCCATCATGGGGGGACAGGACTCCTACGAGCAGTACTTC.